Listed below are T cell receptor beta chains from one sample, sequenced in a study of T cell changes during pregnancy in multiple sclerosis. Method: immunoSEQ multiplex PCR; TCRdb's copy keeps in-frame clones and lacks some. The data hold about 42,000 clones, with approximately 81% observed a single time. Sample: CD4+ T cells from peripheral blood mononuclear cells, taken before pregnancy. The receptors stem from a female donor with multiple sclerosis, enrolled in a pregnancy study. Each CDR3 is given with its conserved first and last residue. Fields, in order: D gene, J gene, V gene, clone size, CDR3 DNA, CDR3 protein. D genes are given only for firm matches. Size tells how often a clone was seen (once, few, many) or the class of an expanded clone, and some rows leave it out.

d_gene: TRBD1
j_gene: TRBJ1-4
v_gene: TRBV6-6
abundance: few
CDR3nt: TGTGCCAGCAGTTACTTCTCCGGGACAGGGGTTGAAAAACTGTTTTTT
CDR3aa: CASSYFSGTGVEKLFF

d_gene: -
j_gene: TRBJ2-7
v_gene: TRBV5-1
abundance: -
CDR3nt: TGCGCCAGCAGCTTTGGCCCCCTGGGGAGAAGCTCCTACGAGCAGTACTTC
CDR3aa: CASSFGPLGRSSYEQYF

d_gene: TRBD1
j_gene: TRBJ1-6
v_gene: TRBV6-5
abundance: -
CDR3nt: TGTGCCAGCAGTTACACCCGGGACAGGGTTGGTTCACCCCTCCACTTT
CDR3aa: CASSYTRDRVGSPLHF

d_gene: TRBD1
j_gene: TRBJ1-3
v_gene: TRBV6-4
abundance: -
CDR3nt: TGTGCCAGCAACGCGGGACAGGGAGTCTCTGGAAACACCATATATTTT
CDR3aa: CASNAGQGVSGNTIYF

d_gene: TRBD1
j_gene: TRBJ1-1
v_gene: TRBV18
abundance: -
CDR3nt: TGTGCCAGCTCTCTCTCTAGGACAGGGTCGAACACTGAAGCTTTCTTT
CDR3aa: CASSLSRTGSNTEAFF

d_gene: -
j_gene: TRBJ2-5
v_gene: TRBV19
abundance: few
CDR3nt: TGTGCCAGTAGTCGGGAACAAGAGACCCAGTACTTC
CDR3aa: CASSREQETQYF

d_gene: TRBD2
j_gene: TRBJ2-2
v_gene: TRBV7-8
abundance: -
CDR3nt: TGTGCCAGCAGCTTTCAGGGTAGCGGGGGTACCGGGGAGCTGTTTTTT
CDR3aa: CASSFQGSGGTGELFF

d_gene: -
j_gene: TRBJ1-2
v_gene: TRBV9
abundance: -
CDR3nt: TGTGCCAGCAGCAACCGGGGGGGGGTTGACTATGGCTACACCTTC
CDR3aa: CASSNRGGVDYGYTF

d_gene: -
j_gene: TRBJ2-7
v_gene: TRBV19
abundance: -
CDR3nt: TGTGCCAGTAGTATGGGGCACTACGAGCAGTACTTC
CDR3aa: CASSMGHYEQYF

d_gene: -
j_gene: TRBJ1-1
v_gene: TRBV6-5
abundance: -
CDR3nt: TGTGCCAGCAGTTACGAGGACAGTACGTTGAACACTGAAGCTTTCTTT
CDR3aa: CASSYEDSTLNTEAFF

d_gene: -
j_gene: TRBJ1-3
v_gene: TRBV10-2
abundance: -
CDR3nt: TGCGCCAGCAGTGAGTCCAAAGGACAAAACTCTGGAAACACCATATATTTT
CDR3aa: CASSESKGQNSGNTIYF

d_gene: TRBD2
j_gene: TRBJ2-3
v_gene: TRBV7-9
abundance: -
CDR3nt: TGTGCCAGCAGCCCCTGGCGGGAGATCCTCACAGATACGCAGTATTTT
CDR3aa: CASSPWREILTDTQYF

d_gene: -
j_gene: TRBJ2-6
v_gene: TRBV19
abundance: once
CDR3nt: TGTGCCAGTAGTCCCCAGACGACAGGTGGGGCCAACGTCCTGACTTTC
CDR3aa: CASSPQTTGGANVLTF

d_gene: TRBD1
j_gene: TRBJ2-5
v_gene: TRBV11-2
abundance: -
CDR3nt: TGTGCCAGCAGCCCCGGGACAGAAGAGACCCAGTACTTC
CDR3aa: CASSPGTEETQYF

d_gene: -
j_gene: TRBJ1-4
v_gene: TRBV4-2
abundance: -
CDR3nt: TGTGCCAGCAGCCTTGACAGAGCCACAACTAATGAAAAACTGTTTTTT
CDR3aa: CASSLDRATTNEKLFF

d_gene: TRBD1
j_gene: TRBJ2-7
v_gene: TRBV6-6
abundance: -
CDR3nt: TGTGCCAGCAGTACCGACAGGGGAGGCGAGCAGTACTTC
CDR3aa: CASSTDRGGEQYF

d_gene: -
j_gene: TRBJ1-4
v_gene: TRBV19
abundance: -
CDR3nt: TGTGCCAGCGGGGGGCTTAATGAAAAACTGTTTTTT
CDR3aa: CASGGLNEKLFF

d_gene: -
j_gene: TRBJ2-3
v_gene: TRBV2
abundance: -
CDR3nt: TGTGCCAGCAGTGAGCAGGGGCTCACAGATACGCAGTATTTT
CDR3aa: CASSEQGLTDTQYF

d_gene: -
j_gene: TRBJ1-2
v_gene: TRBV6-6
abundance: -
CDR3nt: TGTGCCAGCAGTTACTCCGGGGATGGCTACACCTTC
CDR3aa: CASSYSGDGYTF

d_gene: -
j_gene: TRBJ1-5
v_gene: TRBV30
abundance: -
CDR3nt: TGTGCCTGGAGTCTCTGGGGGGGAAGGAATCAGCCCCAGCATTTT
CDR3aa: CAWSLWGGRNQPQHF

d_gene: TRBD2
j_gene: TRBJ2-7
v_gene: TRBV11-2
abundance: -
CDR3nt: TGTGCCAGCAGCATAGTTCCGGGACTAGCGGGATCCTACGAGCAGTACTTC
CDR3aa: CASSIVPGLAGSYEQYF

d_gene: -
j_gene: TRBJ2-7
v_gene: TRBV28
abundance: once
CDR3nt: TGTGCCAGCAGTTTGGGGCACCCCTACGAGCAGTACTTC
CDR3aa: CASSLGHPYEQYF

d_gene: -
j_gene: TRBJ1-5
v_gene: TRBV2
abundance: few
CDR3nt: TGTGCCAGCAGTGAACGTCCTCCTGATCAGCCCCAGCATTTT
CDR3aa: CASSERPPDQPQHF

d_gene: -
j_gene: TRBJ1-1
v_gene: TRBV19
abundance: -
CDR3nt: TGTGCCAGTAGTAAAAGGGGGATGACTGAAGCTTTCTTT
CDR3aa: CASSKRGMTEAFF

d_gene: -
j_gene: TRBJ1-1
v_gene: TRBV12-5
abundance: -
CDR3nt: TGTGCTAGTGGTTTGGCCCCCCGGACATTATTTAACACTGAAGCTTTCTTT
CDR3aa: CASGLAPRTLFNTEAFF

d_gene: -
j_gene: TRBJ2-2
v_gene: TRBV29-1
abundance: -
CDR3nt: TGCAGCGTGAAGACGTCTCCCGACTGGGGGGAGCTGTTTTTT
CDR3aa: CSVKTSPDWGELFF

d_gene: TRBD1
j_gene: TRBJ2-3
v_gene: TRBV7-8
abundance: many
CDR3nt: TGTGCCAGCAGCCACGACAGGGCCACAGATACGCAGTATTTT
CDR3aa: CASSHDRATDTQYF

d_gene: -
j_gene: TRBJ1-1
v_gene: TRBV27
abundance: few
CDR3nt: TGTGCCAGCAGTTTATCGTACCGGGACACTGAAGCTTTCTTT
CDR3aa: CASSLSYRDTEAFF

d_gene: -
j_gene: TRBJ1-5
v_gene: TRBV21-1
abundance: -
CDR3nt: TGTGCCAGCAGCAAAGTTCAGGGGCCCGAAGGGCGGGTAATGAAGCCCCAGCATTTT
CDR3aa: CASSKVQGPEGRVMKPQHF

d_gene: -
j_gene: TRBJ2-3
v_gene: TRBV7-9
abundance: -
CDR3nt: TGTGCCAGCAGCCCGAAAATCAGGGTTACAGATACGCAGTATTTT
CDR3aa: CASSPKIRVTDTQYF

d_gene: -
j_gene: TRBJ1-1
v_gene: TRBV18
abundance: -
CDR3nt: TGTGCCAGCTCACCTCGCCTGGCGAACACTGAAGCTTTCTTT
CDR3aa: CASSPRLANTEAFF

d_gene: -
j_gene: TRBJ1-4
v_gene: TRBV15
abundance: -
CDR3nt: TGTGCCACCAGCAGACCAGGGGATGAACTGTTTTTT
CDR3aa: CATSRPGDELFF

d_gene: TRBD1
j_gene: TRBJ1-5
v_gene: TRBV7-9
abundance: -
CDR3nt: TGTGCCAGCAGCTTAGAGGGCCAGGGGGGTCAGCCCCAGCATTTT
CDR3aa: CASSLEGQGGQPQHF

d_gene: -
j_gene: TRBJ1-2
v_gene: TRBV18
abundance: -
CDR3nt: TGTGCCAGCTCACCACCGTCCACAGGGTTGTCAGATGGCTACACCTTC
CDR3aa: CASSPPSTGLSDGYTF

d_gene: -
j_gene: TRBJ2-3
v_gene: TRBV29-1
abundance: once
CDR3nt: TGCAGCCTCCGGGGGGCGGGAGTGAGCACAGATACGCAGTATTTT
CDR3aa: CSLRGAGVSTDTQYF

d_gene: -
j_gene: TRBJ1-1
v_gene: TRBV29-1
abundance: -
CDR3nt: TGCAGCGTTGAAGATCATCCACAGCAGAACACTGAAGCTTTCTTT
CDR3aa: CSVEDHPQQNTEAFF

d_gene: TRBD1
j_gene: TRBJ1-6
v_gene: TRBV10-3
abundance: -
CDR3nt: TGTGCCATCACGGCAGGGGGATCACCCCTCCACTTT
CDR3aa: CAITAGGSPLHF

d_gene: -
j_gene: TRBJ2-5
v_gene: TRBV30
abundance: -
CDR3nt: TGTGCCTGGAGTGCGGCAGGAAAAAATCAAGAGACCCAGTACTTC
CDR3aa: CAWSAAGKNQETQYF

d_gene: -
j_gene: TRBJ1-1
v_gene: TRBV5-1
abundance: -
CDR3nt: TGCGCCAGCAGCTTGGTATTGGGGGCGGGTGAAGCTTTCTTT
CDR3aa: CASSLVLGAGEAFF

d_gene: -
j_gene: TRBJ2-7
v_gene: TRBV11-2
abundance: -
CDR3nt: TGTGCCAGCAGCTTAGCCCTCCGTTATGAAGACAGGTCCTACGAGCAGTACTTC
CDR3aa: CASSLALRYEDRSYEQYF

d_gene: -
j_gene: TRBJ1-5
v_gene: TRBV7-9
abundance: -
CDR3nt: TGTGCCAGCAGCTTAGATGGCCAGCCCCAGCATTTT
CDR3aa: CASSLDGQPQHF

d_gene: -
j_gene: TRBJ1-1
v_gene: TRBV27
abundance: once
CDR3nt: TGTGCCAGCAGCCAGAGGGAGAACACTGAAGCTTTCTTT
CDR3aa: CASSQRENTEAFF

d_gene: -
j_gene: TRBJ1-1
v_gene: TRBV4-3
abundance: few
CDR3nt: TGCGCCAGCAGCCAAGTGGCAGGGTTGAACACTGAAGCTTTCTTT
CDR3aa: CASSQVAGLNTEAFF

d_gene: -
j_gene: TRBJ2-3
v_gene: TRBV6-1
abundance: -
CDR3nt: TGTGCCAGCAGTGAAGGGGGCTACTCAAGAGATACGCAGTATTTT
CDR3aa: CASSEGGYSRDTQYF

d_gene: -
j_gene: TRBJ1-2
v_gene: TRBV5-1
abundance: -
CDR3nt: TGCGCCAGCAGCTTATCCGTGCAGTTAAACTATGGCTACACCTTC
CDR3aa: CASSLSVQLNYGYTF

d_gene: -
j_gene: TRBJ1-4
v_gene: TRBV2
abundance: -
CDR3nt: TGTGCCAGCAGTGAACAGCAGGGTGTTGAAAAACTGTTTTTT
CDR3aa: CASSEQQGVEKLFF

d_gene: -
j_gene: TRBJ1-4
v_gene: TRBV2
abundance: -
CDR3nt: TGTGCCAGCACTCGGGACTCTAATGAAAAACTGTTTTTT
CDR3aa: CASTRDSNEKLFF

d_gene: TRBD1
j_gene: TRBJ1-1
v_gene: TRBV11-2
abundance: -
CDR3nt: TGTGCCAGCAGCTACACCTACAGGGGGAACACTGAAGCTTTCTTT
CDR3aa: CASSYTYRGNTEAFF

d_gene: -
j_gene: TRBJ2-5
v_gene: TRBV5-1
abundance: once
CDR3nt: TGCGCCAGCAGCAGGGGGGACAGTCAAGAGACCCAGTACTTC
CDR3aa: CASSRGDSQETQYF

d_gene: -
j_gene: TRBJ2-5
v_gene: TRBV10-1
abundance: few
CDR3nt: TGCGCCAGCAGTGAGTCGAGTGACAGGCCGGAGACCCAGTACTTC
CDR3aa: CASSESSDRPETQYF

d_gene: -
j_gene: TRBJ1-2
v_gene: TRBV6-1
abundance: -
CDR3nt: TGTGCCAGCAGTGAACCTCTCAGGGGATTTGGCTACACCTTC
CDR3aa: CASSEPLRGFGYTF

d_gene: TRBD2
j_gene: TRBJ2-3
v_gene: TRBV6-5
abundance: -
CDR3nt: TGTGCCAGCAAACGTATAGCGGGAGTCACAGATACGCAGTATTTT
CDR3aa: CASKRIAGVTDTQYF

d_gene: TRBD1
j_gene: TRBJ2-5
v_gene: TRBV28
abundance: -
CDR3nt: TGTGCCAGCAGTCATTTCGGGACAGGGCAAGAGACCCAGTACTTC
CDR3aa: CASSHFGTGQETQYF

d_gene: TRBD1
j_gene: TRBJ2-7
v_gene: TRBV7-2
abundance: few
CDR3nt: TGTGCCAGCAGCCCCCCCTCCGGGACAGGGGCCTACGAGCAGTACTTC
CDR3aa: CASSPPSGTGAYEQYF

d_gene: -
j_gene: TRBJ2-6
v_gene: TRBV27
abundance: -
CDR3nt: TGTGCCAGCAGTTCTGTCGGGACACTTCAAACCTCTGGGGCCAACGTCCTGACTTTC
CDR3aa: CASSSVGTLQTSGANVLTF

d_gene: -
j_gene: TRBJ1-1
v_gene: TRBV2
abundance: -
CDR3nt: TGTGCCAGCAGTGAAAGAGGTAGGAACACTGAAGCTTTCTTT
CDR3aa: CASSERGRNTEAFF

d_gene: TRBD1
j_gene: TRBJ2-3
v_gene: TRBV30
abundance: -
CDR3nt: TGTGCCTGGAGAGTCCGGGACAGGGGACCAGATACGCAGTATTTT
CDR3aa: CAWRVRDRGPDTQYF

d_gene: -
j_gene: TRBJ2-6
v_gene: TRBV10-3
abundance: -
CDR3nt: TGTGCCACCCTGGGAGACTCTGGGGCCAACGTCCTGACTTTC
CDR3aa: CATLGDSGANVLTF

d_gene: -
j_gene: TRBJ2-7
v_gene: TRBV6-5
abundance: -
CDR3nt: TGTGCCACCAGTTATAGAGTCAGAGGTTACGAGCAGTACTTC
CDR3aa: CATSYRVRGYEQYF